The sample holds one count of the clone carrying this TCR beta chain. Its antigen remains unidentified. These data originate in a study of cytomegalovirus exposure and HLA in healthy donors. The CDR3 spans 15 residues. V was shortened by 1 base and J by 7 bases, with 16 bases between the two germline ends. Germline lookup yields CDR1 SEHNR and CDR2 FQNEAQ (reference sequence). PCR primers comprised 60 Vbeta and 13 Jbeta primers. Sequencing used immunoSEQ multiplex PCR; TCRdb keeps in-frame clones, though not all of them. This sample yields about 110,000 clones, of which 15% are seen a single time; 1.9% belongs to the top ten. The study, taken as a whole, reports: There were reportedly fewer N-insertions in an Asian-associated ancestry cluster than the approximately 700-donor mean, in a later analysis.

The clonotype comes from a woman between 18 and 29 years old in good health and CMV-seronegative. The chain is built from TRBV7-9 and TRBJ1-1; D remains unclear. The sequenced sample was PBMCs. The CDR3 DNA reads TGTGCCAGCAGCTTAGGGGGAGGGTGGCTCAGTGAAGCTTTCTTT. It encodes CASSLGGGWLSEAFF.